This TCR beta chain is drawn from a study of shared clonotypes between healthy human individuals. Whole-study findings and limits: The authors expected sequencing depth to affect clonotype sharing among donors.

The CDR3 loop spans 14 amino acids. The ends were cut back, 1 base at V and 4 bases at J, with 11 bases in the middle. Germline loops: CDR1 SQVTM, CDR2 ANQGSEA. Method: immunoSEQ multiplex PCR; TCRdb's copy keeps in-frame clones and lacks some. The data contain about 490,000 clones, about 82% of them singletons. Genomic DNA for unsorted samples was obtained from about 90 million PBMCs. This clone has ten or more counts. Its antigen is not known. Within the sample, other DNA sequences also encode this same CDR3. The rearrangement uses TRBV29-1 and TRBJ2-1; D gene unclear. The sample comprised PBMCs. This sequence originates from a woman in her thirties or forties in good health. Some clones in this sample may be carry-over from other donors' samples. This CDR3 is CSVEAHLGYNEQFF. The CDR3 DNA reads as TGCAGCGTTGAAGCCCACCTTGGGTACAATGAGCAGTTCTTC.